Shown below are 14 T cell receptor beta chains from a single sample sequenced in a study of shared clonotypes between healthy human individuals. Method: immunoSEQ multiplex PCR; TCRdb's copy keeps in-frame clones and lacks some. Of just over 2,000,000 clones in the sample, 85% to 95% were seen once. The sample taken for sequencing was naive CD4+ T cells sorted from blood. As to subset: CD45RA+ positively selected. The receptors originated from a young man in good health.

V is TRBV5-1 and J is TRBJ1-5; D remains ambiguous. With 0 bases removed from V and 0 bases from J, the gap between germline ends came to 7 bases. From germline, CDR1 is SGHRS and CDR2 YFSETQ. The length of the CDR3 is 15 residues. CDR3 region: CASSLGEGSNQPQHF. The CDR3, as DNA: TGCGCCAGCAGCTTGGGGGAAGGTAGCAATCAGCCCCAGCATTTT.

CDR3 sequence: CASSLHGNNRNTIYF. The CDR3 nucleotides are TGTGCCAGCAGTTTACACGGAAATAACCGAAACACCATATATTTT. The chain combines TRBV27 with TRBJ1-3; D gene ambiguous. Looked up from germline, CDR1 is MNHEY and CDR2 is SMNVEV (reference sequence). This CDR3 spans 15 amino acids. V was clipped by 2 bases and J by 5 bases, with 13 bases between them.

J is TRBJ2-1 and V is TRBV5-4; 10 bases match TRBD1. CDR1 is SGHNT and CDR2 is YYREEE in the germline V gene (reference sequence). Trimming at V came to 3 bases and at J to 6 bases, leaving 9 bases not matched to a gene. CDR3 length: 16 amino acids. CDR3 sequence: CASSWIPGQGTNEQFF. The CDR3 region has the DNA TGTGCCAGCAGCTGGATTCCGGGACAGGGGACCAATGAGCAGTTCTTC.

The chain combines TRBV28 with TRBJ2-7; 12 bases align to TRBD1. Germline V gives CDR1 MDHEN, CDR2 SYDVKM. This CDR3 is 16 amino acids long. Unmatched junction bases numbered 9, after V lost 3 bases and J lost 6 bases. The CDR3 nucleotides are TGTGCCAGCAGTTTGCCTCCGGGACAGGGGGCAAGCGAGCAGTACTTC. Its protein product is CASSLPPGQGASEQYF.

V and J are TRBV19 and TRBJ1-2, with 9 positions matching TRBD1. The CDR3 covers 15 residues. From germline, CDR1 is LNHDA and CDR2 SQIVND (reference sequence). Trimming removed 11 bases from V and 0 bases from J; junction bases left unmatched: 10. This CDR3 reads CASRDRDQTNYGYTF. CDR3 nucleotides: TGTGCCTCCCGGGACAGGGATCAGACTAACTATGGCTACACCTTC.

This rearrangement joins TRBV2 to TRBJ2-5; no reliable D call. The CDR3 sequence is 16 residues long. Looked up from germline, CDR1 is SNHLY and CDR2 is FYNNEI. V shed 6 bases and J shed 1 base, with 18 bases lying between them. For the CDR3, the DNA is TGTGCCAGCAGCTCCAACGCGGTGGCCGGCCAAGAGACCCAGTACTTC. Its protein is CASSSNAVAGQETQYF.

This sequence joins TRBV9 and TRBJ2-7; perhaps D is TRBD1 or TRBD2 (5 bases each). The CDR3 sequence is 14 residues long. V gave up 4 bases and J gave up 3 bases, with 14 bases separating them. Germline V CDR1 and CDR2: SGDLS, YYNGEE. For the CDR3, the DNA is TGTGCCAGCAGCTCCGGGACCCAATACTACGAGCAGTACTTC. It specifies CASSSGTQYYEQYF.

About this clone itself: This may stem from a read error, because a much larger clone lies one nucleotide away. The CDR3 reads CASSLIPYEQYF. The CDR3 bases are TGTGCCAGCAGCTTAATCCCCTACGAGCAGTACTTC. The chain uses TRBV7-2 and TRBJ2-7; unclear D gene. The V end lost 2 bases, the J end lost 2 bases, and 4 bases lay between the germline ends. The CDR3 totals 12 residues. Germline V lookup: CDR1 SGHTA, CDR2 FQGNSA.

This clone appeared a single time. This chain joins TRBV18 and TRBJ2-7; D could derive from TRBD1 or TRBD2 (5 bases each). The CDR3 is made up of 15 amino acids. CDR1 KGHSH and CDR2 LQKENI come from the germline V gene. The ends were cut back, 5 bases at V and 1 base at J, with 15 bases in the middle. CDR3 bases: TGTGCCAGCTCAATTGCCGGGACGGGGTCCTACGAGCAGTACTTC. It encodes CASSIAGTGSYEQYF.

The chain recombines TRBV29-1 with TRBJ2-1; 12 bases line up with TRBD2. V trimming: 8 bases; J trimming: 0 bases; junction bases outside the gene matches: 11. Germline V gives CDR1 SQVTM, CDR2 ANQGSEA. CDR3 size: 17 residues. CDR3 DNA sequence: TGCAGCTTTCGAAGGCTAGCGGGGGGGATCTCCTACAATGAGCAGTTCTTC. It yields the protein CSFRRLAGGISYNEQFF.

The chain employs TRBV11-2 and TRBJ1-6, with TRBD1 identical over 9 bases. V was clipped by 5 bases and J by 9 bases; unmatched bases: 14. The germline V gene encodes CDR1 SGHAT and CDR2 FQNNGV. There are 17 residues in the CDR3. Here the CDR3 reads CASSPQQGANLFSPLHF. The CDR3 nucleotides read TGTGCCAGCAGCCCACAACAGGGGGCGAATCTTTTTTCACCCCTCCACTTT.

A note on this clone: The same CDR3 also results from other DNA sequences found in this sample. This sequence joins TRBV18 and TRBJ2-7; D is perhaps TRBD2 (5 bases). Trimming took 0 bases from V and 5 from J, leaving 8 bases between them. CDR3 length equals 13 residues. The germline V gene has CDR1 KGHSH and CDR2 LQKENI. The DNA for the CDR3 is TGTGCCAGCTCACCACCGGTGGGAGACGAGCAGTACTTC. Residues: CASSPPVGDEQYF.

V gene TRBV27 combines with J gene TRBJ2-1, with D maybe TRBD1 (6 bases). Germline V gene sequence: CDR1 MNHEY, CDR2 SMNVEV (reference sequence). CDR3 length: 15 residues. Trimming left V 2 bases short and J 4 bases short, with 12 bases between. CDR3 bases: TGTGCCAGCAGTTTACAGGGGACGCTGTACAATGAGCAGTTCTTC. This encodes CASSLQGTLYNEQFF.

The rearrangement uses TRBV7-9 and TRBJ2-1; the match to TRBD2 covers 11 bases. This CDR3 has 16 residues. In germline, CDR1 is SEHNR, CDR2 FQNEAQ (reference sequence). V was clipped by 5 bases and J by 1 base; unmatched bases: 4. The CDR3 DNA sequence: TGTGCCAGCAGCCGAACTAGCGGGAGATCCTACAATGAGCAGTTCTTC. Its translation is CASSRTSGRSYNEQFF.